These 30 T cell receptor beta chains were all obtained from the same sample, sequenced in a study of T-cell reconstitution after alpha-beta-depleted transplantation in children. This sample's TCRbeta library carried unique molecular identifier barcodes. TCRdb reprocessed the PCR reads with MiXCR, giving one entry per CDR3 protein. The table has 280,000 or so distinct CDR3 sequences, 11% seen once. The sequencing used peripheral blood, collected 180 days after TCRalphabeta/CD19-depleted stem cell transplant. The source is a male patient aged 2-10 years who had a stem cell transplant for chronic granulomatous disease, so the T cells may come from the graft donor.

Ten or more counts support this clonotype. The CDR3 spells CASSIGGPRNEQFF. CDR3 DNA: TGTGCCAGCAGCATCGGGGGGCCGAGGAATGAGCAGTTCTTC. This chain uses TRBV7-9 with TRBJ2-1; tentative D call: TRBD2 (7 bases). V lost 5 bases and J lost 7, with 15 bases in between. CDR1 is SEHNR, CDR2 FQNEAQ, per germline (reference sequence). The length of the CDR3 is 14 residues.

This clonotype was observed at least ten times. This chain links TRBV12-3 or TRBV12-4 with TRBJ2-7; TRBD1 matches at 7 bases. V gave up 5 bases and J gave up 3 bases; unmatched junction bases: 4. This CDR3 has 13 residues. Here the CDR3 DNA reads TGTGCCAGCAGTCCACAGGGGTACTACGAGCAGTACTTC. It codes for CASSPQGYYEQYF.

This clonotype was counted many times. CDR3 sequence: CSARDSGTGGGEQYF. The CDR3 nucleotides are TGCAGTGCTAGAGACTCCGGGACAGGGGGCGGGGAGCAGTACTTC. The gene calls are TRBV20-1 and TRBJ2-7, with 12 bases fitting TRBD1. There are 15 residues in the CDR3. Germline V lookup: CDR1 DFQATT, CDR2 SNEGSKA (reference sequence). Trimming cost V 0 bases and J 7 bases; bases outside gene matches: 7.

This clonotype was seen repeatedly, ten times or more. The chain carries TRBV2 and TRBJ2-7, with D perhaps TRBD2 (5 bases). V was pared by 6 bases and J by 4 bases, with 10 bases between. CDR1 and CDR2 from the germline V gene are SNHLY and FYNNEI. The CDR3 consists of 12 residues. CDR3 amino acids: CASRKGVYEQYF. CDR3 sequence (DNA): TGTGCCAGCAGGAAGGGAGTTTACGAGCAGTACTTC. Full variable domain (missing parts from reference TRBV2 and TRBJ2-7): EPEVTQTPSHQVTQMGQEVILRCVPISNHLYFYWYRQILGQKVEFLVSFYNNEISEKSEIFDDQFSVERPDGSNFTLKIRSTKLEDSAMYFCASRKGVYEQYFGPGTRLTVT.

The table lists this clonotype with many counts. The chain recombines TRBV4-2 with TRBJ2-7, with 13 bases matching TRBD2. Germline V gene lookup returns CDR1 LGHNA and CDR2 YNFKEQ. The V gene end was trimmed by 4 bases and the J gene end by 4 bases; junction bases not matched to a gene: 4. This CDR3 contains 15 residues. CDR3 DNA sequence: TGTGCCAGCAGCCTGGGACTAGCGGGGACGTACGAGCAGTACTTC. Encoded protein: CASSLGLAGTYEQYF.

The chain combines TRBV12-3 or TRBV12-4 with TRBJ1-2; 7 nucleotides agree with TRBD1. V shed 7 bases, J shed 6 bases, and the junction held 20 bases outside the gene matches. The CDR3 is 17 amino acids. Here the CDR3 reads CASTPGTAHLRLNGYTF. Here the CDR3 DNA reads TGTGCCAGCACCCCAGGGACAGCTCACCTGAGATTAAATGGCTACACCTTC.

This clonotype was seen at least ten times. The chain has TRBV4-2 and TRBJ2-2; 9 nucleotides line up with TRBD2. Germline CDR1 reads LGHNA; CDR2 reads YNFKEQ. This CDR3 spans 19 amino acids. V shed 0 bases, J shed 1 base, and the junction held 9 bases outside the gene matches. Written as DNA, the CDR3 is TGTGCCAGCAGCCAAGATGTACTAGCGGGCATGTTGAACACCGGGGAGCTGTTTTTT. Its translation is CASSQDVLAGMLNTGELFF.

Ten or more counts support this clonotype. The V and J genes are TRBV28 and TRBJ2-3; the D is unclear. The germline CDR1 and CDR2 sequences are MDHEN and SYDVKM. The CDR3 totals 15 residues. Trimming took 5 bases from V and 0 from J, leaving 12 bases between them. The CDR3: CASSNFITSTDTQYF. CDR3 nucleotides: TGTGCCAGCAGTAACTTCATTACTAGCACAGATACGCAGTATTTT. Based on the CDR3 plus reference TRBV28 and TRBJ2-3, the full variable domain is DVKVTQSSRYLVKRTGEKVFLECVQDMDHENMFWYRQDPGLGLRLIYFSYDVKMKEKGDIPEGYSVSREKKERFSLILESASTNQTSMYLCASSNFITSTDTQYFGPGTRLTVL.

Points on this clonotype: This could be a read error, since a much larger clone is one nucleotide away. Because the CDR3 is missing its conserved closing phenylalanine or tryptophan, this is likely a read error. The chain has TRBV7-3 and TRBJ1-2, with TRBD1 matching 7 bases. The V gene end was trimmed by 5 bases and the J gene end by 8 bases; junction bases not matched to a gene: 17. The CDR3 runs 16 residues. CDR1 and CDR2 from the germline V gene are SGHTA and FQGTGA. The DNA of the CDR3 is TGTGCCAGCAGCCCTTATGGGACAGACTACCTGGGGGGCTACACCATC. It encodes CASSPYGTDYLGGYTI.

Many counts were recorded for this clonotype. The genes are TRBV21-1 and TRBJ2-1; TRBD1 is the table's D call and was not checked against the DNA. TRBV21-1 is flagged as a pseudogene. The CDR3 runs 20 residues. CDR3 nucleotides: TGTGCCAGCAGCCAAAAAGCGATTATGGCCCCAACATACCACAACAATGAGCAGTTCTTC. This translates into CASSQKAIMAPTYHNNEQFF.

Of note for this clonotype: This likely comes from a read error, as the CDR3 has no conserved phenylalanine or tryptophan at its end. J is TRBJ2-1 and V is TRBV27, with D maybe TRBD2 (5 bases). The CDR3 contains 15 residues. CDR1 MNHEY and CDR2 SMNVEV come from the germline V gene (reference sequence). Deletions cut 6 bases from V and 4 bases from J, with 16 bases between. The CDR3 loop reads CASSLLGGTYNEQFY. The CDR3 region has the DNA TGTGCCAGCAGCCTCCTAGGAGGTACTTACAATGAGCAGTTCTAC.

In this sample, this clonotype turned up many times. V gene TRBV6-2 or TRBV6-3 combines with J gene TRBJ2-3; D is unresolved. CDR3 length: 12 amino acids. Germline CDR1 is MNHEY and CDR2 is SVGEGT. Trimming removed 2 bases from V and 10 bases from J, with 10 bases in between. Here the CDR3 DNA reads TGTGCCAGCAGTTACCTCGCCGCTGCGCAGTATTTT. As protein: CASSYLAAAQYF.

This chain uses TRBV5-6 with TRBJ2-1; 9 nucleotides align to TRBD2. Germline V gives CDR1 SGHDT, CDR2 YYEEEE. The V gene end was trimmed by 9 bases and the J gene end by 9 bases; junction bases not matched to a gene: 25. This CDR3 spans 18 amino acids. In DNA, the CDR3 is TGTGCCATCGGCCTGGGGCAGGGGAGCAGCGGGAGGAGAAGTGAGCAGTTCTTC. Its translation: CAIGLGQGSSGRRSEQFF.

This clonotype was seen at least ten times. The chain links TRBV4-3 to TRBJ2-3; 8 nucleotides line up with TRBD2. CDR3 size: 16 residues. J gave up 5 bases and V 3 bases, and 10 bases lay outside the gene matches. Germline assignment: CDR1 LGHNA and CDR2 YSLEER. The CDR3 DNA sequence: TGCGCCAGCAGCCACGCAGCCGGGGGGGCCATAGATACGCAGTATTTT. It encodes CASSHAAGGAIDTQYF.

This clonotype has a count of ten or more. The chain uses TRBV5-1 and TRBJ2-7; D remains unclear. The V gene lost 0 bases and the J gene lost 0 bases, with 10 bases spanning the gap. The length of the CDR3 is 15 residues. Per the germline V gene, CDR1 is SGHRS and CDR2 is YFSETQ. Here the CDR3 reads CASSLVDEASYEQYF. CDR3 in DNA: TGCGCCAGCAGCTTGGTTGATGAGGCCTCCTACGAGCAGTACTTC.

This clonotype was seen at least ten times. This chain connects TRBV28 to TRBJ2-7, with 11 bases lining up with TRBD2. The junction had 17 bases not matched to a gene; V was cut back by 5 bases and J by 2 bases. CDR3 length: 19 amino acids. CDR1 is MDHEN, CDR2 SYDVKM, per germline. CDR3 amino acids: CASSTLENTSGSFAYEQYF. In DNA form, the CDR3 reads TGTGCCAGCAGTACATTAGAGAACACTAGCGGGAGTTTCGCCTACGAGCAGTACTTC. Full variable domain (rest looked up from reference TRBV28 and TRBJ2-7): DVKVTQSSRYLVKRTGEKVFLECVQDMDHENMFWYRQDPGLGLRLIYFSYDVKMKEKGDIPEGYSVSREKKERFSLILESASTNQTSMYLCASSTLENTSGSFAYEQYFGPGTRLTVT.

This clonotype has at least ten counts. This chain uses TRBV15 with TRBJ2-5, with D tentatively TRBD2 (7 bases). This CDR3 has 15 amino acids. Germline assignment: CDR1 LNHNV and CDR2 YYDKDF (reference sequence). V was clipped by 4 bases and J by 4 bases, with 16 bases between them. CDR3 DNA: TGTGCCACCAGCACAGGCCGGGGGGCCTTAGAGACCCAGTACTTC. It translates to CATSTGRGALETQYF.

This clonotype was seen only once. A much larger clone differs by one base, so this may be a read error. In nucleotides, the CDR3 is TGCGCCAGCAGCTTCGGATCAAGCACCTACAATGAGCAGTTCTTC. Residues: CASSFGSSTYNEQFF. The chain joins TRBV5-1 to TRBJ2-1; unclear D gene. The CDR3 extends over 15 amino acids. V lost 2 bases to trimming and J lost 2 bases, with 11 bases between them. Germline-derived CDR1 and CDR2 are SGHRS and YFSETQ.

Remarks on this clonotype: A read error may explain this, as a much larger clone is one base away. The genes are TRBV18 and TRBJ1-3; no clear D. CDR1 is KGHSH, CDR2 LQKENI, per germline. The CDR3 has 17 residues. CDR3 loop: CASSPITGGFAGNAIYF. The CDR3 nucleotides read TGTGCCAGCTCACCTATAACCGGAGGGTTCGCTGGAAACGCCATATATTTT.

This clonotype is labeled medium-sized. This rearrangement joins TRBV4-3 to TRBJ2-3; 9 nucleotides match TRBD2. V shed 0 bases, J shed 4 bases, and the junction held 11 bases outside the gene matches. From germline, CDR1 is LGHNA and CDR2 YSLEER. This CDR3 comprises 18 residues. CDR3 residues: CASSQDLAGGLLADTQYF. CDR3 nucleotides: TGCGCCAGCAGCCAAGATCTGGCGGGAGGGCTATTGGCAGATACGCAGTATTTT.

Concerning this clonotype: A much larger clone sits a single nucleotide away, making a read error possible. V and J are TRBV18 and TRBJ1-2, with a possible D match to TRBD1 (5 bases). Germline V gene data show CDR1 as KGHSH and CDR2 as LQKENI. CDR3 length equals 16 residues. As DNA, the CDR3 is TGTGCCCGCTCACCAACATCGGGGGATCTCTCTTATGGCTACACCTTC. It translates to CARSPTSGDLSYGYTF.

This clonotype was observed many times. CDR3 loop: CASSLLDQETQYF. CDR3 DNA: TGTGCCAGCAGCTTATTAGATCAAGAGACCCAGTACTTC. The chain links TRBV7-3 to TRBJ2-5; D is undetermined. This CDR3 contains 13 residues. Germline-derived CDR1 and CDR2 are SGHTA and FQGTGA. V gave up 2 bases and J gave up 2 bases, with 6 bases separating them.

This clonotype was picked up many times. The V gene is TRBV27, the J gene TRBJ2-3; tentatively, D is TRBD1 or TRBD2 (6 bases each). The germline V gene has CDR1 MNHEY and CDR2 SMNVEV (reference sequence). V was clipped by 0 bases and J by 0 bases, with 19 bases between them. This CDR3 contains 19 residues. CDR3 sequence reads: CASSLSYQTGGPSTDTQYF. The CDR3 coding sequence is TGTGCCAGCAGTTTATCTTACCAGACCGGGGGCCCAAGCACAGATACGCAGTATTTT.

Notes on this clonotype: A read error is possible here, since a much larger clone lies one base away. V is TRBV24-1 and J is TRBJ2-3; TRBD2 might be the D (6 bases). The germline gives CDR1 KGHDR, CDR2 SFDVKD. This CDR3 has 14 amino acids. The CDR3, as DNA: TGTGCCATCAGTGATTGGAGCGGGACAGATACGCAGTATTTT. As protein: CAISDWSGTDTQYF.

This clonotype was recorded many times. The chain joins TRBV25-1 to TRBJ2-5; D not resolved. The ends were cut back, 1 base at V and 1 base at J, with 10 bases in the middle. The CDR3 runs 15 residues. Per germline, CDR1 MGHDK and CDR2 SYGVNS. The chain's CDR3 is CASSESIQLQETQYF. The CDR3 DNA reads as TGTGCCAGCAGTGAATCGATACAACTCCAAGAGACCCAGTACTTC.

This clonotype was detected many times. The rearrangement links TRBV12-3 or TRBV12-4 to TRBJ2-7; the match to TRBD1 covers 7 bases. The CDR3 spans 16 residues. The trim removed 1 base at V and 0 bases at J, leaving 6 bases unmatched. For the CDR3, the DNA is TGTGCCAGCAGTTTAGGAGGGTGGGACAGCTCCTACGAGCAGTACTTC. Translated: CASSLGGWDSSYEQYF.

This clonotype was recorded at least ten times. This sequence joins TRBV2 and TRBJ2-2, with TRBD2 matching over 8 bases. With 8 bases clipped from V and 8 bases from J, the junction kept 10 bases outside the gene matches. Germline V lookup: CDR1 SNHLY, CDR2 FYNNEI. The CDR3 has 14 amino acids. The CDR3 protein is CASWGAGAAGELFF. The CDR3 nucleotides read TGTGCCAGCTGGGGAGCGGGAGCCGCGGGGGAGCTGTTTTTT. The full variable domain, in which reference TRBV2 and TRBJ2-2 provide the parts outside the CDR3, is EPEVTQTPSHQVTQMGQEVILRCVPISNHLYFYWYRQILGQKVEFLVSFYNNEISEKSEIFDDQFSVERPDGSNFTLKIRSTKLEDSAMYFCASWGAGAAGELFFGEGSRLTVL.

Ten or more counts support this clonotype. The chain employs TRBV7-6 and TRBJ2-5; D may be TRBD1 (6 bases). Trimming removed 5 bases at V and 3 bases at J, with 16 bases between. From germline, CDR1 is SGHVS and CDR2 FNYEAQ. This CDR3 spans 15 amino acids. In DNA, the CDR3 is TGTGCCAGCAGCCAAATGGACAGCTTTAAAGAGACCCAGTACTTC. Translating gives CASSQMDSFKETQYF.

This clonotype was detected ten times or more. V gene TRBV7-8 combines with J gene TRBJ2-1, with D hard to call. The ends were cut back, 3 bases at V and 0 bases at J, with 9 bases in the middle. The V gene's germline CDR1 is SGHVS and CDR2 FQNEAQ. This CDR3 region has 15 residues. DNA for the CDR3: TGTGCCAGCAGCTTGGACCATAGCTCCTACAATGAGCAGTTCTTC. This gives the protein CASSLDHSSYNEQFF.

This clonotype was counted at least ten times. V gene TRBV6-5 combines with J gene TRBJ1-3, with D uncertain. The V and J ends lost 2 bases and 4 bases respectively, with 15 bases between them. CDR1 and CDR2 from the germline V gene are MNHEY and SVGAGI. The CDR3 has 16 amino acids. CDR3 residues: CASSYGPREAGNTIYF. CDR3 sequence (DNA): TGTGCCAGCAGTTACGGGCCCCGGGAGGCGGGAAACACCATATATTTT.